This TCR beta chain derives from a study of blood T cell repertoires in COVID-19. Assay used: immunoSEQ multiplex PCR; TCRdb lists only in-frame clones, some missing. Among roughly 190,000 clones, about three quarters were seen once, and the ten largest hold approximately 9%. Source material: peripheral blood. This TCR was recovered from a woman aged 50 to 65 with active or convalescent COVID-19.

DNA for the CDR3: TGTGCCAGCTCATCTGACAGGGGGCCTGGTGAAGCTTTCTTT. Translated: CASSSDRGPGEAFF. The chain couples TRBV18 to TRBJ1-1; 10 positions match TRBD1. The CDR3 runs to 14 residues. Germline CDR1 KGHSH, CDR2 LQKENI. Unmatched junction bases numbered 7, after V lost 5 bases and J lost 7 bases. Complete variable domain (other parts from reference TRBV18 and TRBJ1-1): NAGVMQNPRHLVRRRGQEARLRCSPMKGHSHVYWYRQLPEEGLKFMVYLQKENIIDESGMPKERFSAEFPKEGPSILRIQQVVRGDSAAYFCASSSDRGPGEAFFGQGTRLTVV.